The 3 T cell receptor beta chains below were found in one sample sequenced in a study of metastatic and nonmetastatic thyroid tumors. Until they underwent thyroid surgery, no patient had received any treatment. TCRdb called clones again from the PCR reads with MiXCR. The sample lists about 62,000 clones, 4% to 4.5% occurring once. Sequencing input: blood. All receptors come from a female donor with papillary thyroid cancer or a benign thyroid nodule (not recorded which). Some clones in this sample may be carry-over from other donors' samples.

This clone was detected ten times or more. The CDR3 region is CASSWGTGIYEQYF. CDR3 nucleotides: TGTGCCAGCAGCTGGGGGACAGGGATATACGAGCAGTACTTC. The V and J genes are TRBV7-9 and TRBJ2-7; 9 bases fit TRBD1. The germline V gene encodes CDR1 SEHNR and CDR2 FQNEAQ (reference sequence). The CDR3 runs 14 residues. V shed 4 bases and J 4 bases; nucleotides not matched to a gene: 5. Full variable domain (rest looked up from reference TRBV7-9 and TRBJ2-7): DTGVSQNPRHKITKRGQNVTFRCDPISEHNRLYWYRQTLGQGPEFLTYFQNEAQLEKSRLLSDRFSAERPKGSFSTLEIQRTEQGDSAMYLCASSWGTGIYEQYFGPGTRLTVT.

This clone was seen many times. The chain couples TRBV5-8 to TRBJ2-2; D might be TRBD1 (6 bases). The length of the CDR3 is 14 residues. Looked up from germline, CDR1 is SGHTS and CDR2 is YDEGEE. The V gene lost 1 base and the J gene lost 3 bases, with 7 bases spanning the gap. In DNA form, the CDR3 reads TGTGCCAGCAGCTTGTACAGGGACACCGGGGAGCTGTTTTTT. Its protein product is CASSLYRDTGELFF.

This clone was seen at least ten times. This chain joins TRBV2 and TRBJ2-1; D not resolved. Germline CDR1 and CDR2: SNHLY and FYNNEI. The V and J ends lost 4 bases and 14 bases respectively, with 24 bases between them. The CDR3 has 15 amino acids. The DNA of the CDR3 is TGTGCCAGCAGTGCTGAGCGCCAGCGTTCGTCCGTGGAGTTCTTC. Protein: CASSAERQRSSVEFF.